These 15 T cell receptor beta chains were all obtained from the same sample, sequenced in a study of blood T cell repertoires in COVID-19. The protocol was immunoSEQ multiplex PCR, while the TCRdb copy is restricted to in-frame clones and leaves out a portion. The sample lists roughly 290,000 clones; roughly 89% were seen once. Sequenced material: PBMCs or T cells enriched from blood (not recorded which). Every receptor here comes from a middle-aged woman who had recovered from COVID-19.

This clone has a single count. This chain connects TRBV12-3 or TRBV12-4 to TRBJ1-2; no firm D call. There are 11 residues in the CDR3. Trimming stripped 8 bases from V and 1 base from J, with 5 bases between. The CDR3 DNA reads as TGTGCCAGCTCGGGTAACTATGGCTACACCTTC. Translating it yields CASSGNYGYTF.

In nucleotides, the CDR3 is TGTGCCAGCTGCCCCTCGAGCGGGGATAATCAGCCCCAGCATTTT. Amino acids: CASCPSSGDNQPQHF. V gene TRBV2 combines with J gene TRBJ1-5, with no clear D. The V and J ends lost 8 bases and 4 bases respectively, with 18 bases between them. CDR1 and CDR2 from the germline V gene are SNHLY and FYNNEI. This CDR3 is 15 amino acids long.

The genes are TRBV25-1 and TRBJ1-2, with D unresolved. V lost 4 bases and J lost 7, with 13 bases in between. CDR1 and CDR2 from the germline V gene are MGHDK and SYGVNS. This CDR3 spans 13 amino acids. CDR3 nucleotides: TGTGCCAGCAGTGCGGGGTCCGGACGTGGCTACACCTTC. It yields the protein CASSAGSGRGYTF.

A few counts support this clone. The V call is TRBV5-1, the J call TRBJ1-2; D possibly corresponds to TRBD1 (6 bases). CDR3 length: 14 amino acids. The V end lost 4 bases, the J end lost 7 bases, and 17 bases lay between the germline ends. CDR1 is SGHRS and CDR2 is YFSETQ in the germline V gene. The CDR3 nucleotides are TGCGCCAGCAGCACGGAACAGGGCGGTCTTGGCTACACCTTC. It codes for CASSTEQGGLGYTF.

The CDR3 region is CASSLAKQGQTGELFF. The CDR3 region has the DNA TGCGCCAGCAGCTTGGCCAAACAGGGCCAGACCGGGGAGCTGTTTTTT. The J gene is TRBJ2-2, the V gene TRBV5-1; a possible D gene is TRBD1 (6 bases). Per the germline V gene, CDR1 is SGHRS and CDR2 is YFSETQ. This CDR3 region has 16 residues. Between the trimmed V and J ends, which lost 0 bases and 5 bases, there was a span of 14 bases.

The chain uses TRBV30 and TRBJ1-6; 9 bases fit TRBD1. The V and J ends lost 3 bases and 10 bases, in that order; junction bases with no gene match: 7. The CDR3 has 14 residues. In germline, CDR1 is GTSNPN, CDR2 SVGIG (reference sequence). CDR3 sequence reads: CAWRRTGEGSPLHF. CDR3 DNA sequence: TGTGCCTGGAGGCGGACAGGGGAGGGGTCACCCCTCCACTTT.

The V and J genes are TRBV29-1 and TRBJ2-2; D unclear. Between the trimmed V and J ends, which lost 6 bases and 3 bases, there was a span of 5 bases. Looked up from germline, CDR1 is SQVTM and CDR2 is ANQGSEA. CDR3 length: 11 amino acids. The CDR3 spells CSVQDTGELFF. The CDR3 DNA sequence: TGCAGCGTCCAGGACACCGGGGAGCTGTTTTTT.

The rearrangement links TRBV5-1 to TRBJ1-2; D might be TRBD1 (5 bases). CDR1 is SGHRS, CDR2 YFSETQ, per germline. The CDR3 loop spans 14 amino acids. V shed 4 bases and J shed 6 bases, with 16 bases lying between them. The CDR3 sequence is CASSRGAGDDGYTF. Written as DNA, the CDR3 is TGCGCCAGCAGCAGGGGCGCGGGGGATGATGGCTACACCTTC.

The CDR3 spells CAWRKTTYRYGYTF. DNA of the CDR3: TGTGCCTGGAGAAAGACTACCTACCGCTATGGCTACACCTTC. The chain combines TRBV30 with TRBJ1-2, with D hard to call. Germline V CDR1 and CDR2: GTSNPN, SVGIG (reference sequence). Trimming left V 3 bases short and J 4 bases short, with 15 bases between. The CDR3 totals 14 residues.

This clone was detected only once. The rearrangement joins TRBV3-1 (or the pseudogene TRBV3-2) to TRBJ2-3, with 7 bases that match TRBD1. This CDR3 has 16 amino acids. The germline V gene encodes CDR1 LGHDT and CDR2 YNNKEL (reference sequence). J lost 2 bases, V lost 4 bases, and 9 bases had no gene match. The CDR3 DNA reads TGTGCCAGCAGCCTTTTCCCAGGGACAGACACAGATACGCAGTATTTT. Its protein product is CASSLFPGTDTDTQYF.

This chain connects TRBV6-5 to TRBJ2-4; D is ambiguous. Deletions cut 6 bases from V and 3 bases from J, with 12 bases between. Germline CDR1 MNHEY, CDR2 SVGAGI. This CDR3 comprises 14 residues. The CDR3 DNA reads as TGTGCCAGCAGCCCAACCTACGGCAAAAACATTCAGTACTTC. Its translation: CASSPTYGKNIQYF.

CDR3 in DNA: TGTGCCAGTAGTACACAGGGGAAAGGCGGCTACACCTTC. Its protein product is CASSTQGKGGYTF. The J gene is TRBJ1-2, the V gene TRBV19, with 7 bases fitting TRBD1. V lost 4 bases to trimming and J lost 8 bases; unmatched junction nucleotides: 7. The CDR3 is made up of 13 amino acids. CDR1 is LNHDA and CDR2 is SQIVND in the germline V gene (reference sequence).

By sample share, this clone is medium-sized (0.01 to 0.1%). The chain recombines TRBV4-1 with TRBJ2-3, with 10 positions matching TRBD2. CDR1 and CDR2 from the germline V gene are MGHRA and YSYEKL. The V and J ends lost 1 base and 2 bases, in that order; junction bases with no gene match: 6. This CDR3 spans 17 amino acids. The CDR3 bases are TGCGCCAGCAGCCAAGCCCCTAGCGGGGGAACCACAGATACGCAGTATTTT. Translation gives CASSQAPSGGTTDTQYF.

The chain links TRBV2 to TRBJ1-2; 7 bases match TRBD1. Germline V gene lookup returns CDR1 SNHLY and CDR2 FYNNEI. The V segment lost 2 bases and the J segment 7 bases; nucleotides outside the gene matches: 4. The CDR3 loop spans 13 amino acids. The CDR3 here is CASSERGLVGYTF. The CDR3 nucleotides read TGTGCCAGCAGTGAAAGGGGGCTAGTTGGCTACACCTTC.

The chain uses TRBV19 and TRBJ2-3, with 13 bases that match TRBD2. This CDR3 is 17 amino acids long. CDR1 is LNHDA, CDR2 SQIVND, per germline (reference sequence). J gave up 5 bases and V 4 bases, and 9 bases lay outside the gene matches. The CDR3 coding sequence is TGTGCCAGTAGTACCCGTCGGACTAGCGGGGGTATAGATACGCAGTATTTT. This translates into CASSTRRTSGGIDTQYF.